This T cell receptor (beta chain) was sequenced during a study of shared T cell receptors in the human thymus. The assay was immunoSEQ multiplex PCR, and TCRdb's table has in-frame clones only and misses some. The sample holds about 660,000 clones, 70% to 90% seen once. This sample also appeared in a second study, on human thymus T cells. That report adds: Related research described strongly overlapping thymic repertoires in unrelated people.

This clonotype was sampled from a boy in the first two years of life with a congenital heart defect. Sequencing was performed on thymocytes.

Here the CDR3 reads CASRDRGFEQYF. DNA for the CDR3: TGCGCCAGCCGGGACAGGGGTTTCGAGCAGTACTTC. The chain carries TRBV10-2 and TRBJ2-7, with TRBD1 matching 10 bases. The CDR3 is 12 residues long. Germline CDR1 WSHSY, CDR2 SAAADI. After removal of 8 bases from V and 6 bases from J, the junction contained 4 bases not matched to a gene.